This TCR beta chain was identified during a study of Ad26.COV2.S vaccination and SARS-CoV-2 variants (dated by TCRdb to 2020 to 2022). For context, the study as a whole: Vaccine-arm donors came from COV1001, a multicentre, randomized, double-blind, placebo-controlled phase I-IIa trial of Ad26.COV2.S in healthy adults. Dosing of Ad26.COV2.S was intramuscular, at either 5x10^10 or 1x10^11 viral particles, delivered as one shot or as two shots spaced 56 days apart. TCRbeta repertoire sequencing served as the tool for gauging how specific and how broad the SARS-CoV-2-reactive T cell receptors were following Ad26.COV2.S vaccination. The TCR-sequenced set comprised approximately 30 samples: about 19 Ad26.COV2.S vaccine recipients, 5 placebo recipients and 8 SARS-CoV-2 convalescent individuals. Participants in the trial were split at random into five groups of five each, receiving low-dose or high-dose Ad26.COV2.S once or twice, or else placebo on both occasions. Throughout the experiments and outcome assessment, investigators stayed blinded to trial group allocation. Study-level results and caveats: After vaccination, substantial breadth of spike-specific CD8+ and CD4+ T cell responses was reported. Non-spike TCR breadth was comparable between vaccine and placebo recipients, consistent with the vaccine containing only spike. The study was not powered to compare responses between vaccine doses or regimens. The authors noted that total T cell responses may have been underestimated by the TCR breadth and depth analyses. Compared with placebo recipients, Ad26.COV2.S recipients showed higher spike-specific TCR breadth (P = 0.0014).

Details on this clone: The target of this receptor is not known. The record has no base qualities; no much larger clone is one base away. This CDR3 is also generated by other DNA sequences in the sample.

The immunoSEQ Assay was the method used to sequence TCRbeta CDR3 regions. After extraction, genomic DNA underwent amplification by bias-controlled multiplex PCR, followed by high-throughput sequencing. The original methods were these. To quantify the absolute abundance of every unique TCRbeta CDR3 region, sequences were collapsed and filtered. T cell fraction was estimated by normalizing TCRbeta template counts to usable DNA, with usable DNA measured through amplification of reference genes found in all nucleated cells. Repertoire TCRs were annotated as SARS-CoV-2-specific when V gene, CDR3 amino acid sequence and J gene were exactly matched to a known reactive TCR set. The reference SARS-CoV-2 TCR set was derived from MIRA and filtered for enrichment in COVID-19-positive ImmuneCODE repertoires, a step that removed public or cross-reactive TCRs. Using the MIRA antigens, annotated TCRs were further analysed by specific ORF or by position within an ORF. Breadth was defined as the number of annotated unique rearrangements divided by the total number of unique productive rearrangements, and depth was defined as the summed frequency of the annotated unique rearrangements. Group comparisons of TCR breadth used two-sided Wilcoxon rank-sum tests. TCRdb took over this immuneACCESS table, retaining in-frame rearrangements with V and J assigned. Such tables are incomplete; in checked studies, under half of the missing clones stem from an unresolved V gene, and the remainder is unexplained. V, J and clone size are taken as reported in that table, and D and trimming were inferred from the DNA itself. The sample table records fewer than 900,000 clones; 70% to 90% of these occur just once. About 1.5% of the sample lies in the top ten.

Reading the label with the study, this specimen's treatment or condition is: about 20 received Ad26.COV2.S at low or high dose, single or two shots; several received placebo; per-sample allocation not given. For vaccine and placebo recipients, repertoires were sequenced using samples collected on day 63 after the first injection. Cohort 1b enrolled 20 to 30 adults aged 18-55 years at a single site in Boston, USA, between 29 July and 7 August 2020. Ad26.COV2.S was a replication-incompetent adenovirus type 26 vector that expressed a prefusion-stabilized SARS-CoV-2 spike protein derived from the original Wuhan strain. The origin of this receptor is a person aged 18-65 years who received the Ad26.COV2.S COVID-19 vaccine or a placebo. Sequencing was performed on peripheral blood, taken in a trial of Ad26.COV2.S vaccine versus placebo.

CDR3 loop: CASSVDPEGYGYTF. The bases are TGTGCCAGCAGCGTAGACCCGGAGGGGTATGGCTACACCTTC. The V and J segments used are TRBV9 and TRBJ1-2; the D gene is perhaps TRBD1, from 5 matching bases. Taken from cysteine to phenylalanine, the CDR3 has 14 residues. Just CDR3 DNA is preserved here, 42 bases in frame from base 1. V is reduced by 0 bases and J by 5 bases, leaving a spacing of 11 bases between them. CDR1 and CDR2 are read off the germline V gene as SGDLS and YYNGEE.